Listed below are T cell receptor beta chains from one sample, sequenced in a study of cytomegalovirus exposure and HLA in healthy donors. Sequencing was performed with immunoSEQ multiplex PCR; in TCRdb, only in-frame clones are kept and a portion is missing. The repertoire includes about 150,000 clones, 86% of them detected once, and 20% to 25% sits in the top ten. The sample comprised PBMCs. These TCRs come from a man younger than 35 in good health and CMV-seropositive. CDR3s include the opening cysteine and the closing phenylalanine or tryptophan. Each record gives: D gene, CDR3 length, J gene, clone size, V gene, CDR3 DNA, CDR3 protein. The D gene is left open where the match is weak. A row's size may be missing; if present it is once, few, many or a size class.

d_call: -
cdr3_length: 12
j_call: TRBJ1-2
clone_size: -
v_call: TRBV7-9
cdr3_nt: TGTGCCAGCAGCCCGCGTGCCTATGGCTACACCTTC
cdr3_aa: CASSPRAYGYTF

d_call: -
cdr3_length: 12
j_call: TRBJ1-2
clone_size: -
v_call: TRBV9
cdr3_nt: TGTGCCAGCAGCGTAGCCGGGGAGGGCTACACCTTC
cdr3_aa: CASSVAGEGYTF

d_call: TRBD1
cdr3_length: 15
j_call: TRBJ2-2
clone_size: -
v_call: TRBV2
cdr3_nt: TGTGCCAGCACCCCGGACAGGGGGAACACCGGGGAGCTGTTTTTT
cdr3_aa: CASTPDRGNTGELFF

d_call: -
cdr3_length: 13
j_call: TRBJ1-5
clone_size: -
v_call: TRBV30
cdr3_nt: TGTGCCTGGAGCGACAGCTCCCATCAGCCCCAGCATTTT
cdr3_aa: CAWSDSSHQPQHF

d_call: -
cdr3_length: 15
j_call: TRBJ2-7
clone_size: -
v_call: TRBV6-6
cdr3_nt: TGTGCCAGCAGTTACTCGCCAGGGCCAAGGTACGAGCAGTACTTC
cdr3_aa: CASSYSPGPRYEQYF

d_call: TRBD1
cdr3_length: 17
j_call: TRBJ1-5
clone_size: few
v_call: TRBV7-9
cdr3_nt: TGTGCCAGCAGCTTAGGCCCCCGGACAGGGCTAAATCAGCCCCAGCATTTT
cdr3_aa: CASSLGPRTGLNQPQHF

d_call: TRBD1
cdr3_length: 17
j_call: TRBJ2-4
clone_size: -
v_call: TRBV27
cdr3_nt: TGTGCCAGCAGTCTGAGGGGGCTCGCTCGGGCCAAAAACATTCAGTACTTC
cdr3_aa: CASSLRGLARAKNIQYF

d_call: -
cdr3_length: 15
j_call: TRBJ2-7
clone_size: -
v_call: TRBV2
cdr3_nt: TGTGCCAGCAGTGAATGGGCAGGGATCTCCTACGAGCAGTACTTC
cdr3_aa: CASSEWAGISYEQYF

d_call: -
cdr3_length: 13
j_call: TRBJ2-7
clone_size: -
v_call: TRBV6-5
cdr3_nt: TGTGCCAGCAGTTACGAGGGGGCCTACGAGCAGTACTTC
cdr3_aa: CASSYEGAYEQYF

d_call: -
cdr3_length: 16
j_call: TRBJ2-1
clone_size: -
v_call: TRBV23-1
cdr3_nt: TGCGCCAGCAGACGGCTCCTCAGGGGCTCCTACAATGAGCAGTTCTTC
cdr3_aa: CASRRLLRGSYNEQFF

d_call: TRBD1
cdr3_length: 13
j_call: TRBJ1-1
clone_size: -
v_call: TRBV5-4
cdr3_nt: TGTGCCAGCGCGCGGACAGGGGTCACTGAAGCTTTCTTT
cdr3_aa: CASARTGVTEAFF

d_call: -
cdr3_length: 13
j_call: TRBJ1-1
clone_size: -
v_call: TRBV29-1
cdr3_nt: TGCAGCGCCAAGCGTGGGGCCTCGACTGAAGCTTTCTTT
cdr3_aa: CSAKRGASTEAFF

d_call: TRBD1
cdr3_length: 16
j_call: TRBJ2-5
clone_size: once
v_call: TRBV4-2
cdr3_nt: TGTGCCAGCAGCCAGGTACAGGGGGCGCCCCAAGAGACCCAGTACTTC
cdr3_aa: CASSQVQGAPQETQYF

d_call: TRBD1
cdr3_length: 17
j_call: TRBJ1-5
clone_size: -
v_call: TRBV2
cdr3_nt: TGTGCCAGCAGGCCCGACAGGGCGGAGGCGAGCAATCAGCCCCAGCATTTT
cdr3_aa: CASRPDRAEASNQPQHF

d_call: -
cdr3_length: 12
j_call: TRBJ2-7
clone_size: -
v_call: TRBV6-5
cdr3_nt: TGTGCCAGCACGAAAGGGGGCTACGAGCAGTACTTC
cdr3_aa: CASTKGGYEQYF

d_call: TRBD1
cdr3_length: 16
j_call: TRBJ1-1
clone_size: -
v_call: TRBV19
cdr3_nt: TGTGCCAGTAGTAACCGGGACAGGGGGCGAGGCACTGAAGCTTTCTTT
cdr3_aa: CASSNRDRGRGTEAFF

d_call: -
cdr3_length: 14
j_call: TRBJ2-5
clone_size: -
v_call: TRBV9
cdr3_nt: TGTGCCAGCAGCCCAGAGGGGGGGTATGAGACCCAGTACTTC
cdr3_aa: CASSPEGGYETQYF

d_call: -
cdr3_length: 15
j_call: TRBJ2-3
clone_size: -
v_call: TRBV9
cdr3_nt: TGTGCCAGCAGCGTCCGCGTGACTAGCACAGATACGCAGTATTTT
cdr3_aa: CASSVRVTSTDTQYF

d_call: -
cdr3_length: 13
j_call: TRBJ2-7
clone_size: -
v_call: TRBV19
cdr3_nt: TGTGCCAGTGCGACCGGGACACTGTACGAGCAGTACTTC
cdr3_aa: CASATGTLYEQYF

d_call: -
cdr3_length: 15
j_call: TRBJ2-7
clone_size: -
v_call: TRBV4-3
cdr3_nt: TGCGCCAGCAGCCAAGATGGAGGGAGCTCCTACGAGCAGTACTTC
cdr3_aa: CASSQDGGSSYEQYF

d_call: -
cdr3_length: 14
j_call: TRBJ1-6
clone_size: -
v_call: TRBV18
cdr3_nt: TGTGCCAGCTCACCGGAGCCGTTCAATTCACCCCTCCACTTT
cdr3_aa: CASSPEPFNSPLHF

d_call: -
cdr3_length: 13
j_call: TRBJ2-7
clone_size: -
v_call: TRBV18
cdr3_nt: TGTGCCAGCTCATTACCGGGTTCTTACGAGCAGTACTTC
cdr3_aa: CASSLPGSYEQYF

d_call: -
cdr3_length: 14
j_call: TRBJ2-3
clone_size: -
v_call: TRBV27
cdr3_nt: TGTGCCAGCAGTTTATATGGCAACACAGATACGCAGTATTTT
cdr3_aa: CASSLYGNTDTQYF

d_call: -
cdr3_length: 14
j_call: TRBJ2-7
clone_size: -
v_call: TRBV30
cdr3_nt: TGTGCCTGGAGACGGGGGACCGCTCACCACGAGCAGTACTTC
cdr3_aa: CAWRRGTAHHEQYF

d_call: -
cdr3_length: 13
j_call: TRBJ2-1
clone_size: -
v_call: TRBV7-3
cdr3_nt: TGTGCCAGCAGCTTATCCCCGTACAATGAGCAGTTCTTC
cdr3_aa: CASSLSPYNEQFF

d_call: TRBD1
cdr3_length: 15
j_call: TRBJ2-7
clone_size: -
v_call: TRBV5-6
cdr3_nt: TGTGCCAGCAGCTCGTGGACAGGGCCTACCTACGAGCAGTACTTC
cdr3_aa: CASSSWTGPTYEQYF

d_call: -
cdr3_length: 15
j_call: TRBJ2-5
clone_size: -
v_call: TRBV7-2
cdr3_nt: TGTGCCAGCAGCTTAGGTCATTCCCGGGTGGAGACCCAGTACTTC
cdr3_aa: CASSLGHSRVETQYF

d_call: TRBD1
cdr3_length: 15
j_call: TRBJ2-7
clone_size: -
v_call: TRBV6-5
cdr3_nt: TGTGCCAGCAGTCTCGGACAGGGGACCTCCTACGAGCAGTACTTC
cdr3_aa: CASSLGQGTSYEQYF

d_call: -
cdr3_length: 14
j_call: TRBJ1-1
clone_size: -
v_call: TRBV5-1
cdr3_nt: TGCGCCAGCAGCTTGTGGGGGCTGAACACTGAAGCTTTCTTT
cdr3_aa: CASSLWGLNTEAFF